Reported below is one T cell receptor beta chain. CDR1 and CDR2 from the germline V gene are MNHEY and SMNVEV (reference sequence). V was trimmed by 5 bases and J by 10 bases, leaving 15 bases between them. The CDR3 is 14 amino acids. These data are taken from a study of CD8 T cells in Susac syndrome. Turning to the study itself: Among the Susac syndrome patients sequenced, 5 or 6 had active disease and roughly 8 were in remission.

Reverse transcription of roughly 0.5 to 1 ug RNA used random hexamers. TCRdb independently ran MiXCR on the immunoSEQ multiplex PCR reads; one entry per CDR3 protein. The repertoire includes more than 100,000 distinct CDR3 sequences, roughly 94% of them detected once, and 0.25% to 0.3% sits in the top ten. Patients with Susac syndrome showed fulfilment of recently defined diagnostic criteria for definite or probable disease. This sequence joins TRBV27 and TRBJ1-6; no reliable D call. The specimen sequenced was CD8+ T cells from PBMCs. This clonotype was obtained from a human donor with Susac syndrome. In nucleotides, the CDR3 is TGTGCCAGCAGTGTGAACCCAGATTTCTCACCCCTCCACTTT. As protein: CASSVNPDFSPLHF.